The rows below give T cell receptor beta chains drawn from one sample of a study of T cells after yellow fever vaccination. TCRdb independently ran MiXCR on the 5' RACE reads; one entry per CDR3 protein. The sample shows 95,000 to 100,000 distinct CDR3 sequences, roughly 5.8% of them seen only once. The sample consisted of CD8+ T cells sorted from PBMCs, taken 10 days after the yellow fever booster vaccination. Receptors were obtained from a man aged 18 to 35 who received the YFV17D yellow fever vaccine. CDR3s include the opening cysteine and the closing phenylalanine or tryptophan. The D gene is left open where the match is weak. Where a row states a size, it is once, few, many or the class of an expanded clone; other rows omit it.

TRBD2,TRBV6-4,TRBJ2-1,many,TGTGCCAGCAGCCGGACTAGCGGGGAGGGGCATGAGCAGTTCTTC,CASSRTSGEGHEQFF
TRBD1,TRBV6-2/TRBV6-3,TRBJ1-5,few,TGTGCCAGCAGCCGACCATACAGGGGACGGCCCCAGCATTTT,CASSRPYRGRPQHF
TRBD1,TRBV4-1,TRBJ2-1,many,TGCGCCAGCAGCCAAGTACGGACAGGGGTTCATGAGCAGTTCTTC,CASSQVRTGVHEQFF
TRBD1,TRBV5-1,TRBJ1-1,few,TGCGCCAGCAGCTTGGTTGGGGACAGGGGGCTGGGAGCTGAAGCTTTCTTT,CASSLVGDRGLGAEAFF
-,TRBV19,TRBJ2-1,-,TGTGCCAGTCGTATCAGGAACAATGAGCAGTTCTTC,CASRIRNNEQFF
TRBD2,TRBV7-8,TRBJ2-3,many,TGTGCCAGCAGCGGACTAGGACACGCCTTGGACACAGATACGCAGTATTTT,CASSGLGHALDTDTQYF
TRBD1,TRBV6-5,TRBJ2-1,few,TGTGCCAGCAGGGTCAGGGGGTCCTACAATGAGCAGTTCTTC,CASRVRGSYNEQFF
-,TRBV4-3,TRBJ2-1,few,TGCGCCAGCAGCCCTAGTGGAAGGAACAATGAGCAGTTCTTC,CASSPSGRNNEQFF
TRBD1,TRBV7-8,TRBJ1-3,many,TGTGCCAGCAGCCTCGGGACAGGGAGTGGAAACACCATATATTTT,CASSLGTGSGNTIYF
-,TRBV27,TRBJ1-5,few,TGTGCCAGCTCTTGGACAGAAACGGAGCCCCAGCATTTT,CASSWTETEPQHF
-,TRBV19,TRBJ1-1,many,TGTGCCAGTAGTATCGTTTGGGGTACTGAAGCTTTCTTT,CASSIVWGTEAFF
TRBD1,TRBV2,TRBJ1-5,few,TGTGCCAGCACCGGGACAGGGGAAACGAGCAATCAGCCCCAGCATTTT,CASTGTGETSNQPQHF
TRBD2,TRBV29-1,TRBJ2-5,-,TGCAGCGTTGTGGGACTAGCGGAAGAGACCCAGTACTTC,CSVVGLAEETQYF
TRBD2,TRBV5-1,TRBJ2-1,many,TGCGCCAGCAGCTGGAGCGGGGGGGACGATGAGCAGTTCTTC,CASSWSGGDDEQFF
-,TRBV12-3/TRBV12-4,TRBJ2-5,few,TGTGCCAGCAGTTTAAGGGCGGAAGAGACCCAGTACTTC,CASSLRAEETQYF
-,TRBV12-3/TRBV12-4,TRBJ2-7,many,TGTGCCAGCAGTACAAGTCGCCCCTACGAGCAGTACTTC,CASSTSRPYEQYF
TRBD2,TRBV6-4,TRBJ2-1,few,TGTGCCAGCAGTGACTCAGCGGGGGGGTACAATGAGCAGTTCTTC,CASSDSAGGYNEQFF
TRBD1,TRBV29-1,TRBJ2-5,few,TGCAGCGTTCGAGGACAGGGGGGAGAGACCCAGTACTTC,CSVRGQGGETQYF
-,TRBV6-2/TRBV6-3,TRBJ2-7,-,TGTGCCAGCAGTTACAGGGGTGGCGAGCAGTACTTC,CASSYRGGEQYF
-,TRBV12-3/TRBV12-4,TRBJ1-1,-,TGTGCCAGCAGTTTTGCGGGCAACACTGAAGCTTTCTTT,CASSFAGNTEAFF
TRBD1,TRBV7-9,TRBJ2-7,-,TGTGCCAGCAGCTTAGGGACAGGGATCAACGAGCAGTACTTC,CASSLGTGINEQYF